A selection of T cell receptor beta chains follows, all from one sample in a study of cytomegalovirus exposure and HLA in healthy donors. Libraries were prepared by immunoSEQ multiplex PCR; TCRdb keeps only in-frame clonotypes and omits some of them. The data include about 130,000 clones; the top ten clones carry approximately 1.6%. The sample consisted of PBMCs. The receptors originated from a man in his late teens or twenties in good health and CMV-seronegative. CDR3s include the opening cysteine and the closing phenylalanine or tryptophan. A D gene is named only where the DNA matches it firmly.

TRBV12-5	TRBJ2-5	-	CASGSVHGQNQYF	TGTGCTAGTGGTTCGGTCCATGGTCAGAACCAGTACTTC
TRBV6-1	TRBJ2-7	TRBD1	CASKTGANSYEQYF	TGTGCCAGTAAAACAGGGGCTAACTCCTACGAGCAGTACTTC
TRBV30	TRBJ2-1	TRBD2	CAWSGLAQVGEQFF	TGTGCCTGGAGTGGACTAGCGCAGGTGGGTGAGCAGTTCTTC
TRBV6-5	TRBJ1-3	-	CASSRGVRNTIYF	TGTGCCAGCAGTCGGGGAGTTAGAAACACCATATATTTT
TRBV4-3	TRBJ1-4	-	CASSPTGTGDEKLFF	TGCGCCAGCAGCCCGACTGGGACGGGGGACGAAAAACTGTTTTTT
TRBV10-3	TRBJ1-6	-	CAISGRAYNSPLHF	TGTGCCATCAGCGGCAGGGCCTATAATTCACCCCTCCACTTT
TRBV6-5	TRBJ2-1	-	CASSSKPAVYNEQFF	TGTGCCAGCAGTTCTAAACCAGCGGTCTACAATGAGCAGTTCTTC
TRBV4-2	TRBJ2-2	TRBD2	CASSQEVIAGGPSGELFF	TGTGCCAGCAGCCAAGAGGTAATAGCGGGAGGGCCGTCCGGGGAGCTGTTTTTT
TRBV18	TRBJ1-2	-	CASSPLGGGYTF	TGTGCCAGCTCACCCTTAGGGGGAGGCTACACCTTC
TRBV7-2	TRBJ2-1	TRBD2	CASSPNLGGGEQFF	TGTGCCAGCAGCCCTAACCTGGGCGGGGGTGAGCAGTTCTTC
TRBV28	TRBJ1-1	TRBD1	CASGSTGVREAFF	TGTGCCAGCGGCTCCACAGGGGTGCGAGAAGCTTTCTTT
TRBV5-1	TRBJ2-3	-	CASSLRVSSTDTQYF	TGCGCCAGCAGCTTGCGGGTTTCAAGCACAGATACGCAGTATTTT
TRBV12-5	TRBJ1-1	TRBD1	CASGLGDRGTEAFF	TGTGCTAGTGGTTTGGGAGACAGGGGCACTGAAGCTTTCTTT
TRBV5-1	TRBJ2-2	-	CASSLAVESGELFF	TGCGCCAGCAGCTTGGCCGTAGAATCCGGGGAGCTGTTTTTT
TRBV5-1	TRBJ2-1	-	CASSLVSGYGTEQFF	TGCGCCAGCAGCTTGGTATCCGGTTACGGGACAGAGCAGTTCTTC
TRBV5-1	TRBJ1-3	-	CASSSQGTGNTIYF	TGCGCCAGCAGCTCACAGGGTACGGGAAACACCATATATTTT
TRBV10-3	TRBJ2-7	TRBD2	CAISLAGGSYEQYF	TGTGCCATCAGCCTAGCGGGAGGCTCCTACGAGCAGTACTTC
TRBV9	TRBJ2-1	TRBD1	CASSVVPDRFEQFF	TGTGCCAGCAGCGTAGTTCCGGACAGGTTTGAGCAGTTCTTC
TRBV30	TRBJ1-2	-	CAWSVEFARERYGYTF	TGTGCCTGGAGTGTAGAGTTCGCCAGGGAACGCTATGGCTACACCTTC
TRBV2	TRBJ2-4	-	CASSEETGAKNIQYF	TGTGCCAGCAGTGAGGAGACAGGAGCCAAAAACATTCAGTACTTC
TRBV5-1	TRBJ2-5	-	CASSLTWTVGETQYF	TGCGCCAGCAGCTTGACCTGGACAGTGGGGGAGACCCAGTACTTC
TRBV19	TRBJ2-1	TRBD2	CASSIRLAGHEQFF	TGTGCCAGTAGTATCAGGCTAGCGGGACATGAGCAGTTCTTC
TRBV5-1	TRBJ1-2	-	CASSLSGEFYGYTF	TGCGCCAGCAGCTTGTCGGGGGAATTCTATGGCTACACCTTC
TRBV7-2	TRBJ1-2	TRBD1	CASTTGTGYGYTF	TGTGCCAGCACCACCGGGACAGGGTATGGCTACACCTTC
TRBV28	TRBJ1-1	TRBD1	CATRSGTGVPEAFF	TGTGCCACCAGATCCGGGACAGGGGTACCCGAAGCTTTCTTT
TRBV6-6	TRBJ2-7	-	CASRVTGEQYF	TGTGCCAGCAGGGTTACTGGCGAGCAGTACTTC
TRBV11-1	TRBJ2-1	-	CASSLGDTVHNEQFF	TGTGCCAGCAGCTTAGGGGACACAGTTCACAATGAGCAGTTCTTC